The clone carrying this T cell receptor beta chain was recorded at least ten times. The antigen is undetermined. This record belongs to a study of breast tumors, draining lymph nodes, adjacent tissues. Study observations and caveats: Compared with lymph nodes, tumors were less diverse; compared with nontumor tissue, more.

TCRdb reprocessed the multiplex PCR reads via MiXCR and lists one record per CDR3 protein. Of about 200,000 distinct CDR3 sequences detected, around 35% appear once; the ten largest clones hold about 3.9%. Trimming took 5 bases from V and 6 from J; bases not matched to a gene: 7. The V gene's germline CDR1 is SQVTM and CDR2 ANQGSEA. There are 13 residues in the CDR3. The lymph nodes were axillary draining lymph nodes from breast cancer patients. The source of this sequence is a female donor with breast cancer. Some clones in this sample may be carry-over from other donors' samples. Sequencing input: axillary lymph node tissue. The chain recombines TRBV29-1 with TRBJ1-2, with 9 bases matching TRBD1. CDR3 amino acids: CSVNDRGIDGYTF. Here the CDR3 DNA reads TGCAGCGTTAACGACAGGGGGATTGATGGCTACACCTTC.